Included here is one T cell receptor (beta chain) sequence, with context. What it recognizes is unknown. The data are from a study of beta chain features in type 1 diabetes. Study at large: All samples yielded roughly 110 million examined sorted cells.

Study observations and caveats: With patients and controls alike, PCR might favor shorter templates to an equal degree. Type 1 diabetes patients had moderately but significantly shorter TCRB CDR3s in all four CD4+ subsets.

Every isolated RNA sample was fully reverse transcribed, so sequencing captured expressed TCRB transcripts. Profiled with immunoSEQ multiplex PCR; TCRdb holds only in-frame clones, not every one. The sample yields hundreds of thousands of clones, about 16% seen once. Based on CD45RO/CCR7/CD25/CD127/CD95/CD27, CD4+ regulatory, stem cell-like memory, naive and central memory cells were sorted. The sequence was collected from a man between 18 and 29 years old in good health. The specimen sequenced was naive CD4+ T cells from blood.

CDR3 in amino acids: CASSPWGQTNEQFF. In DNA form, the CDR3 reads TGTGCCAGCTCACCATGGGGCCAGACCAATGAGCAGTTCTTC. The J gene is TRBJ2-1, the V gene TRBV18; a weak D match, TRBD1 (5 bases). Trimming pared 2 bases from V and 6 bases from J, leaving 11 bases between. CDR1 is KGHSH, CDR2 LQKENI, per germline. The CDR3 totals 14 residues.